These T cell receptor beta chains were read from a single sample in a study of cytomegalovirus exposure and HLA in healthy donors. The method was immunoSEQ multiplex PCR; TCRdb's version includes in-frame clones alone and lacks a portion of them. The sample lists over 150,000 clones, over 75% occurring once. Sequencing was performed on PBMCs. The receptors originated from a man in his forties or fifties in good health and CMV-seronegative. The CDR3 runs from the conserved cysteine through the conserved F or W.

cdr3_aa | v_call
CASSQGQNNSPLHF | TRBV19
CASSQSESSYNSPLHF | TRBV23-1
CASNAGRENEKLFF | TRBV6-5
CASSWTARSSYEQYF | TRBV11-2
CASPGDTQYF | TRBV7-9
CASSLETGDNQPQHF | TRBV5-1
CASSFSSGQAFF | TRBV28
CASSVSVNQPQHF | TRBV5-1
CASSLEVRLTPYGYTF | TRBV7-9
CASSLDQGRQAFF | TRBV11-2
CASSLQGFGTEAFF | TRBV7-9
CASSRTRDYRYEQYF | TRBV28
CASSTRDSWSNTEAFF | TRBV5-6
CASSFTSGGTNEKLFF | TRBV7-2
CAISESISGTQYF | TRBV10-3
CASIRTGVEKLFF | TRBV2
CASSLKGAWDSPLHF | TRBV25-1
CAWSLLAGYNEQFF | TRBV30
CASSRDRGPGGNTIYF | TRBV11-2
CASSLEVGQTQYF | TRBV5-1
CASSQVLAGVIHGGEAQYF | TRBV4-2
CASSITNGQAAPLHF | TRBV19
CASSSRGLNTEAFF | TRBV7-9
CSAPTGPGANVLTF | TRBV29-1
CASSPYGMDEQFF | TRBV9
CASRLAGPSYNEQFF | TRBV2
CASSLQGREQYF | TRBV5-1
CASSSLVTGANVLTF | TRBV13
CASSGVEGHLEQYF | TRBV13
CASSDFGEKAYGYTF | TRBV2
CASSQSPGRDRSYGYTF | TRBV4-1
CSSSLWQAGYTF | TRBV7-9
CASRKDSYGYTF | TRBV5-8
CASSRTEDYEQYF | TRBV9
CASSLNRGGEKLFF | TRBV5-1
CASSKAGNYGYTF | TRBV7-2